The entry below describes one TCR beta chain. Trimming took 4 bases from V and 3 from J; bases not matched to a gene: 5. Germline V gene data show CDR1 as GTSNPN and CDR2 as SVGIG (reference sequence). The CDR3 is made up of 14 amino acids. Original data processing: Amplification with reference gene primers provided the estimates of nucleated cell counts. This table comes from immunoSEQ multiplex PCR, and its TCRdb copy is limited to in-frame clones, with some not included. V and J calls plus clone size are reproduced from that table; the DNA served to infer D and trimming. The data hold 300,000 to 350,000 clones, with under 90% observed a single time. The record originates from a study of blood T cell repertoires in COVID-19. Study context: Italy, Spain and the United States were the sources of the convalescent and acute COVID-19 samples. From T cells, B-cell-depleted T cells, or PBMCs came the material, which was cDNA or gDNA.

While infection was still active, Seattle patients were enrolled and then followed longitudinally. The rearrangement uses TRBV30 and TRBJ1-1; 10 bases match TRBD1. The clonotype originates from a woman under 40 with COVID-19, enrolled during active disease. The sample taken for sequencing was peripheral blood. The CDR3: CAWTPDRGHTEAFF. The CDR3 bases are TGTGCCTGGACCCCAGACAGGGGGCACACTGAAGCTTTCTTT.